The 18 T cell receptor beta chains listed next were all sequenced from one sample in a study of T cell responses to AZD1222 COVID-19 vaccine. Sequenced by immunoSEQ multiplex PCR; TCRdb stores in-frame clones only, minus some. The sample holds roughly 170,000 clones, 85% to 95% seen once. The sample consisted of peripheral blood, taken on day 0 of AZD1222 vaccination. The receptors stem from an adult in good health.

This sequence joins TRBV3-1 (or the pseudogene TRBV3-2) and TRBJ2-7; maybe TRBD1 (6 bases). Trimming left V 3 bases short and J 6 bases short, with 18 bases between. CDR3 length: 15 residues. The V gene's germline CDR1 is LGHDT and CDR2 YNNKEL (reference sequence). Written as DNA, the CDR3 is TGTGCCAGCAGCCACTGGGACAACAAATTTATCGAGCAGTACTTC. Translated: CASSHWDNKFIEQYF.

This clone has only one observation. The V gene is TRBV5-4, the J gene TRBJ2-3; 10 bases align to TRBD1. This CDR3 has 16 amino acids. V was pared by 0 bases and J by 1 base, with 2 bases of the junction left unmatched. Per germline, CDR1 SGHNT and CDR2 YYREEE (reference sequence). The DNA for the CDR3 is TGTGCCAGCAGCTTGGGGGGACAGGGGCGCACAGATACGCAGTATTTT. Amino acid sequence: CASSLGGQGRTDTQYF.

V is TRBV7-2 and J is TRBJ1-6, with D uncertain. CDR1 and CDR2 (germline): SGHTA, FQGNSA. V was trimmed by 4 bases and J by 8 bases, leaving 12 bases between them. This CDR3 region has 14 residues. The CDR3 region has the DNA TGTGCCAGCAGCTCCCTCCCACGGTATTCACCCCTCCACTTT. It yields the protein CASSSLPRYSPLHF.

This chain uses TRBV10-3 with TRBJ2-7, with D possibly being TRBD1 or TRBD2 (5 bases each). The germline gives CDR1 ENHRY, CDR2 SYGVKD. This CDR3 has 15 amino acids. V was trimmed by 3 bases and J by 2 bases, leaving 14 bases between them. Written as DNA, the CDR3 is TGTGCCATCAGTGACCCGGGGAAAGGGGCCTACGAGCAGTACTTC. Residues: CAISDPGKGAYEQYF.

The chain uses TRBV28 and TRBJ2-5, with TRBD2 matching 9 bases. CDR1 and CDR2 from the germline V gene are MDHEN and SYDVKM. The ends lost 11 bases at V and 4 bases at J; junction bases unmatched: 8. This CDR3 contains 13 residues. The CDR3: CAGSGGHGETQYF. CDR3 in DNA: TGTGCCGGTAGCGGGGGCCACGGAGAGACCCAGTACTTC.

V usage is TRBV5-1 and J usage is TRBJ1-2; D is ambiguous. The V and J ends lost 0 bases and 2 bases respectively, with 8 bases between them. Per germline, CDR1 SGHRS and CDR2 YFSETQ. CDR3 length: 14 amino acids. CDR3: CASSLELGNYGYTF. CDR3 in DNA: TGCGCCAGCAGCTTGGAGTTGGGAAACTATGGCTACACCTTC.

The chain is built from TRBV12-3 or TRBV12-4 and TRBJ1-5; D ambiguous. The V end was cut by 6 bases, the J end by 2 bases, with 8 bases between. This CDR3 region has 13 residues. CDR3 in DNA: TGTGCCAGCAGGAGGGCTCGCAATCAGCCCCAGCATTTT. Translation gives CASRRARNQPQHF.

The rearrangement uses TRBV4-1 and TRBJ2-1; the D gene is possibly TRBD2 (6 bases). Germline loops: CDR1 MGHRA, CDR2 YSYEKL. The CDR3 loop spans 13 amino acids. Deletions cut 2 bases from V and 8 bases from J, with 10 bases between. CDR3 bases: TGCGCCAGCAGCCAAACAACTAGCTATGAGCAGTTCTTC. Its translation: CASSQTTSYEQFF.

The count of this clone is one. CDR3 sequence (DNA): TGTGCCACCAGTGATCCGGGACAGGCCGATCATGAGCAGTTCTTC. Translation gives CATSDPGQADHEQFF. V is TRBV24-1 and J is TRBJ2-1, with 8 bases fitting TRBD1. This CDR3 contains 15 residues. CDR1 KGHDR and CDR2 SFDVKD come from the germline V gene. The V segment lost 3 bases and the J segment 8 bases; nucleotides outside the gene matches: 8.

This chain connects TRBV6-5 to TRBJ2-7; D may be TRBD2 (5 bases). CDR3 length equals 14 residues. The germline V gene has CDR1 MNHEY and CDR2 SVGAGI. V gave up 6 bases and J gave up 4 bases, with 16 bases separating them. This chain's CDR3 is CASRTQTGSYEQYF. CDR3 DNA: TGTGCCAGCAGAACCCAGACGGGAAGTTACGAGCAGTACTTC.

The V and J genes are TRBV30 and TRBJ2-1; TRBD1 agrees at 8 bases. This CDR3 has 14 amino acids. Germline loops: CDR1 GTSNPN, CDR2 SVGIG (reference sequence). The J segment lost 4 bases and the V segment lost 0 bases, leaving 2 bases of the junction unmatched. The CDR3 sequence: CAWSVQGAYNEQFF. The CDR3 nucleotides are TGTGCCTGGAGTGTGCAGGGGGCTTACAATGAGCAGTTCTTC.

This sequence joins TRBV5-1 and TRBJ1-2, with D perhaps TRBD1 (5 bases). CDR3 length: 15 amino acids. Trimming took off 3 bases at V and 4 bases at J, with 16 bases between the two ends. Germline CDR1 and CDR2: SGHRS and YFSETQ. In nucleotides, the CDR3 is TGCGCCAGCAGCTCCTCCGGGACGCCCAGCTATGGCTACACCTTC. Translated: CASSSSGTPSYGYTF.

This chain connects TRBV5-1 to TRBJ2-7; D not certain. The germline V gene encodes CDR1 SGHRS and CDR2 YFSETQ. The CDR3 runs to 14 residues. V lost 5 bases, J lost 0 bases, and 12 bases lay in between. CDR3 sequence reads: CASRGGWGSYEQYF. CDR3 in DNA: TGCGCCAGCAGAGGCGGATGGGGCTCCTACGAGCAGTACTTC.

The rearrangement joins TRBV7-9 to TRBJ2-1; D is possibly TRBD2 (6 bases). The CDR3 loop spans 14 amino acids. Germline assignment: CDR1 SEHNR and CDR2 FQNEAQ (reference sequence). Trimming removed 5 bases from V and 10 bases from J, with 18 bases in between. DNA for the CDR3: TGTGCCAGCAGCCCACATATAGGGGAGGCGGAGCAGTTCTTC. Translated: CASSPHIGEAEQFF. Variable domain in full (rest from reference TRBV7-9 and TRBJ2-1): DTGVSQNPRHKITKRGQNVTFRCDPISEHNRLYWYRQTLGQGPEFLTYFQNEAQLEKSRLLSDRFSAERPKGSFSTLEIQRTEQGDSAMYLCASSPHIGEAEQFFGPGTRLTVL.

CDR3 in DNA: TGTGCCAGCACTAGGACAGAGGGCACCACGAACACTGAAGCTTTCTTT. It encodes CASTRTEGTTNTEAFF. The chain employs TRBV28 and TRBJ1-1, with D tentatively TRBD1 (6 bases). Trimming removed 7 bases at V and 1 base at J, with 19 bases between. The CDR3 covers 16 residues. Germline CDR1 MDHEN, CDR2 SYDVKM.

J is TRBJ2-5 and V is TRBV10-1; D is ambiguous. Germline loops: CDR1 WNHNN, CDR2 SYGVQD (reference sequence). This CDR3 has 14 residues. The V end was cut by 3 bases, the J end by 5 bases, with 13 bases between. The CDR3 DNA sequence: TGCGCCAGCAGTGATTTCCGACTCCCCGAGACCCAGTACTTC. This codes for CASSDFRLPETQYF.

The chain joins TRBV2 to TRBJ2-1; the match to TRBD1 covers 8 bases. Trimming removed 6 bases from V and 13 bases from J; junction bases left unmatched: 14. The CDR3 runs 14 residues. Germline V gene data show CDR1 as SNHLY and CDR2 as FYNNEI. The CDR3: CASRANPGQALQFF. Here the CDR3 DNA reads TGTGCCAGCAGGGCCAACCCGGGACAGGCCCTTCAGTTCTTC.

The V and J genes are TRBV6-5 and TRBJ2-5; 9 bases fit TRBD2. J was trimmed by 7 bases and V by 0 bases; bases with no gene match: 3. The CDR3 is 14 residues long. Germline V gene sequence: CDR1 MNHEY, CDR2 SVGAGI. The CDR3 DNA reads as TGTGCCAGCAGTTACTCGACTAGCGGTGCGACCCAGTACTTC. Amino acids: CASSYSTSGATQYF.